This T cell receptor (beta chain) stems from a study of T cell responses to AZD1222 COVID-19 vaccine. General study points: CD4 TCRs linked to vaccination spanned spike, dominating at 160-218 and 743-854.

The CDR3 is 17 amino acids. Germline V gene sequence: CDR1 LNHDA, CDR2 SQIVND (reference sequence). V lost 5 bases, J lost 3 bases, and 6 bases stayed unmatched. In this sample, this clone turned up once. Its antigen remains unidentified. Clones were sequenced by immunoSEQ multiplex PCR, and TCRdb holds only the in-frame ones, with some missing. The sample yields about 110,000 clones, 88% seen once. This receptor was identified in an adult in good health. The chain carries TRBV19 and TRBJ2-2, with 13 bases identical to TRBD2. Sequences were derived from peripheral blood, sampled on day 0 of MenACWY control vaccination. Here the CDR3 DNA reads TGTGCCAGTAGTTCGGGACTAGCGGGGCCCCACACCGGGGAGCTGTTTTTT. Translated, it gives CASSSGLAGPHTGELFF. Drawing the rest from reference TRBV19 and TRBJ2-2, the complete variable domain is DGGITQSPKYLFRKEGQNVTLSCEQNLNHDAMYWYRQDPGQGLRLIYYSQIVNDFQKGDIAEGYSVSREKKESFPLTVTSAQKNPTAFYLCASSSGLAGPHTGELFFGEGSRLTVL.